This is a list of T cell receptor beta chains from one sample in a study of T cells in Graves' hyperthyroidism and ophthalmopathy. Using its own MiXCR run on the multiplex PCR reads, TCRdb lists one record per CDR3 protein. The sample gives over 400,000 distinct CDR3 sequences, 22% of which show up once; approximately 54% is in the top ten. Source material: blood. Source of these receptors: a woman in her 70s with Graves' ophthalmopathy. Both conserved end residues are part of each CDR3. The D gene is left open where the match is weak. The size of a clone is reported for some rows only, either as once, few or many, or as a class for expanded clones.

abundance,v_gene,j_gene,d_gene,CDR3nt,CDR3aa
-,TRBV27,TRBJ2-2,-,TGTGCCAGCAGTTTATCGCGACAGTCCAAGGAGCTGTTTTTT,CASSLSRQSKELFF
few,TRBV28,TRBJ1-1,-,TGTGCCAGCAGTTTACGGGATTGGTTCTCTGAAGCTTTCTTT,CASSLRDWFSEAFF
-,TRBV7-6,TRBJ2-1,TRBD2,TGTGCCAGCAGCTGGCTAGCGGCGGGCAATGAGCAGTTCTTC,CASSWLAAGNEQFF
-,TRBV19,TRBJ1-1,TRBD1,TGTGCCAGCCAGGGGGGATACACTGAAGCTTTCTTT,CASQGGYTEAFF
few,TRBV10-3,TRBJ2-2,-,TGTGCCATCAGTGATTGGGGCTCGTACACCGGGGAGCTGTTTTTT,CAISDWGSYTGELFF
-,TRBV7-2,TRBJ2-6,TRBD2,TGTGCCAGCAGCCGCCGGACTAGCGGCTCTGGGGCCAACGTCCTGACTTTC,CASSRRTSGSGANVLTF
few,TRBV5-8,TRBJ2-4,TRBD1,TGTGCCAGCAGCTTGGGAGGGACAGGGAGAGCCAAAAACATTCAGTACTTC,CASSLGGTGRAKNIQYF
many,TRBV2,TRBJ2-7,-,TGTGCCAGCAGTAAAAATCCGACACGAGTCTACGAGCAGTACTTC,CASSKNPTRVYEQYF
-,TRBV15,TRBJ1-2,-,TGTGCCACCAGCAGAGACCAGGGATCGGGAAACTATGGCTACACCTTC,CATSRDQGSGNYGYTF
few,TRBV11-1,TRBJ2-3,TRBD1,TGTGCCAGCAGCGCGAGAACCGGGACAGGGTTTTTCACAGATACGCAGTATTTT,CASSARTGTGFFTDTQYF
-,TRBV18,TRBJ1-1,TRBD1,TGTGCCAGCTCACCAAGTTCAGGGGGCAACACTGAAGCTTTCTTT,CASSPSSGGNTEAFF
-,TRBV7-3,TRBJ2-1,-,TGTGCCAGCAGCCCCCTAGGGGGGGGGCTCTACAATGAGCAGTTCTTC,CASSPLGGGLYNEQFF
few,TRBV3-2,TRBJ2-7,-,TGTGCCAGCAGCCAAGAGGTCAGGGGATATGGGCAGTACTTC,CASSQEVRGYGQYF
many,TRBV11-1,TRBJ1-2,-,TGTGCCAGCAGTCTTAACCGAGCTAACTATGGCTACACCTTC,CASSLNRANYGYTF
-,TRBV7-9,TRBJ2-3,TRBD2,TGTGCCAGCAGCTTCCTAGCGGTCAGCACAGATACGCAGTATTTT,CASSFLAVSTDTQYF
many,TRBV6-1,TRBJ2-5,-,TGTGCCAGCAGTGATGGGACCCAGTACTTC,CASSDGTQYF
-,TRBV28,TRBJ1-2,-,TGTGCCAGCACTGAGGGGAATGGCTACACCTTC,CASTEGNGYTF
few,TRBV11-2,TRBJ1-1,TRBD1,TGTGCCAGCACTCTCGGGACAGATGAAGCTTTCTTT,CASTLGTDEAFF
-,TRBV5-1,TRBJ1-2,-,TGCGCCAGCAGCCCGTGGGGGGACGTAACTGGCTACACCTTC,CASSPWGDVTGYTF
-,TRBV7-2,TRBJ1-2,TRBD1,TGTGCCAGCAGCTTAATGGGGACAGGGACTAACTATGGCTACACCTTC,CASSLMGTGTNYGYTF
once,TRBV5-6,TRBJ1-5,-,TGTGCCAGCAGCTTGCTGAGGGGGGGGGCGGGTCAGCCCCAGCATTTT,CASSLLRGGAGQPQHF
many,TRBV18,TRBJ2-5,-,TGTGCCAGCTCACCACCGAGCAGGGACGGGAAGACCCAGTACTTC,CASSPPSRDGKTQYF
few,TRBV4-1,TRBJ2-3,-,TGCGCCAGCAGCAGCACGCGGGCAGATACGCAGTATTTT,CASSSTRADTQYF
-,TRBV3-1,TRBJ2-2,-,TGTGCCAGCGACGGGAGAGGAACCGGGGAGCTGTTTTTT,CASDGRGTGELFF
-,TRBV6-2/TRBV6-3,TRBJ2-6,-,TGTGCCAGCAGTTACGGGGACCCCAACTCTGGGGCCAACGTCCTGACTTTC,CASSYGDPNSGANVLTF
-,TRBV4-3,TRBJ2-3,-,TGCGCCAGCAGCCAAGCGACTACTTCAGCGCAGTATTTT,CASSQATTSAQYF
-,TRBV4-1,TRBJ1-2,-,TGCGCCAGCAGTCCACAGTTCGCTAACTATGGCTACACCTTC,CASSPQFANYGYTF
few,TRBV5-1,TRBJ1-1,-,TGCGCCAGCCGGGACATTGAGAACACTGAAGCTTTCTTT,CASRDIENTEAFF
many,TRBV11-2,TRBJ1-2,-,TGTGCCAGCAGCTTAGGGGACACGAACTATGGCTACACCTTC,CASSLGDTNYGYTF
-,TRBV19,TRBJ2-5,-,TGTGCCAGCAGGCAGGGGGGAGGATTAGAGACCCAGTACTTC,CASRQGGGLETQYF
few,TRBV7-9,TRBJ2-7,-,TGTGCCAGCAGCTCACTTTCTGTGGCAGGCGAGCAGTACTTC,CASSSLSVAGEQYF